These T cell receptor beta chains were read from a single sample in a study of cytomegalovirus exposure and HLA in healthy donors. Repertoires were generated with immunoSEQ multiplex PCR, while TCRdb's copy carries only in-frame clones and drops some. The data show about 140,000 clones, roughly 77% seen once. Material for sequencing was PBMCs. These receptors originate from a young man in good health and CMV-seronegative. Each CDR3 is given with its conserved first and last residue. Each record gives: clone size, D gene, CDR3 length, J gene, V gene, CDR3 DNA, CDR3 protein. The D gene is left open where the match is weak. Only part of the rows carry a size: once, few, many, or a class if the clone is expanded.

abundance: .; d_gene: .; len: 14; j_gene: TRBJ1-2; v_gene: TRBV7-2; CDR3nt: TGTGCCAGCAGCTTAGTTCCAGGTGACTATGGCTACACCTTC; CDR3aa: CASSLVPGDYGYTF
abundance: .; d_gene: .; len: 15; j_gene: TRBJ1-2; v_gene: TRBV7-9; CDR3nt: TGTGCCAGCAGCTTAAGGGTTGACAGTAACTATGGCTACACCTTC; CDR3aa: CASSLRVDSNYGYTF
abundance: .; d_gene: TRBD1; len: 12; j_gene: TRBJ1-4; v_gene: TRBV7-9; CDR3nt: TGTGCCAGCAGCCCAGGGGGCCGCGAACTGTTTTTT; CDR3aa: CASSPGGRELFF
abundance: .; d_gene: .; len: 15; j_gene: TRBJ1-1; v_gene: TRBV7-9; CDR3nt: TGTGCCAGCAGCTTAGTTGGGGGGGCGGGCACTGAAGCTTTCTTT; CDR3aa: CASSLVGGAGTEAFF
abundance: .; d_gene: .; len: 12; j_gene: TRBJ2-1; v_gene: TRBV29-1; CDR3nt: TGCAGCGTTGATTCTTCCCGGAATGAGCAGTTCTTC; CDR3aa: CSVDSSRNEQFF
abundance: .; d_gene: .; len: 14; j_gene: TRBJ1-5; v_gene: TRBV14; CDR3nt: TGTGCCAGCAGCCAAGCAGATAGCAATCAGCCCCAGCATTTT; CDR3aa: CASSQADSNQPQHF
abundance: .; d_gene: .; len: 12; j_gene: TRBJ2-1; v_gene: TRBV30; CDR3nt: TGTGCCTGGAGCGGGAGTGGGGATGAGCAGTTCTTC; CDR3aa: CAWSGSGDEQFF
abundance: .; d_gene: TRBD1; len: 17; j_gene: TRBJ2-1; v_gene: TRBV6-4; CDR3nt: TGTGCCAGCTCCTTATCGATAGGCGGGACAGGAAACAATGAGCAGTTCTTC; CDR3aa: CASSLSIGGTGNNEQFF
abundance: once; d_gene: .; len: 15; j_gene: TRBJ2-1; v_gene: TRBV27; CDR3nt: TGTGCCAGCAGTTTATCAGGGGGTTGGGACGGTGAGCAGTTCTTC; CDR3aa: CASSLSGGWDGEQFF
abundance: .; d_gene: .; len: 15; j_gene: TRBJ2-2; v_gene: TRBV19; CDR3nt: TGTGCCAGTAGGACCCAGGGGATTAACACCGGGGAGCTGTTTTTT; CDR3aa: CASRTQGINTGELFF
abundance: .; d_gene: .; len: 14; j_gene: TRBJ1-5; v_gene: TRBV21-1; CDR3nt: TGTGCCAGCAGCCCCTCCCAGTGCAATCAGCCCCAGCATTTT; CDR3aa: CASSPSQCNQPQHF
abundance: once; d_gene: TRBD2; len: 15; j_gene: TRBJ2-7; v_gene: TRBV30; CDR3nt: TGTGCCTGGAGTGTAAGACTAGCGGGAGCCTACGAGCAGTACTTC; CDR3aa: CAWSVRLAGAYEQYF
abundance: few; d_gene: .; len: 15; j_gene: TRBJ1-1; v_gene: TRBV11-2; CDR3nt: TGTGCCAGCAGCTTAAATCCCGCAGGCTACACTGAAGCTTTCTTT; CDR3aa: CASSLNPAGYTEAFF
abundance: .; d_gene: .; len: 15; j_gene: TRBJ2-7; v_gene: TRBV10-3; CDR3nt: TGTGCCATCAGTGCCGTGGCGGGGGCCCACCTGGAGCAGTACTTC; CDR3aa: CAISAVAGAHLEQYF
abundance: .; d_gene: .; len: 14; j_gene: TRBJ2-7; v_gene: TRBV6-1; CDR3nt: TGTGCCAGCAGCCGAGAGGCTCTGGACTACGAGCAGTACTTC; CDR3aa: CASSREALDYEQYF
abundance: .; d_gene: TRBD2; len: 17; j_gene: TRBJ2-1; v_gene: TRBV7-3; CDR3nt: TGTGCCAGCAGCTTGGGGGGAGGGGCTAGCGGGAGCGGTGAGCAGTTCTTC; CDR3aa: CASSLGGGASGSGEQFF
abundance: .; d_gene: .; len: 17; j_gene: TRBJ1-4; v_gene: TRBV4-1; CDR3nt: TGCGCCAGCAGCCAAGCCCTCGGGGGGGCATCTAATGAAAAACTGTTTTTT; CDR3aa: CASSQALGGASNEKLFF